This T cell receptor beta chain was profiled in a study of CD8 T cells in Susac syndrome (dated by TCRdb to between 2018 and 2020). Study-wide context: Repertoire sequencing was used to test whether CD8+ T cell activation and differentiation in Susac syndrome was antigen driven. The clonality of the CD8+ T cell repertoire was compared across more than 9 healthy donors, roughly 14 Susac syndrome patients and around 15 multiple sclerosis patients. Summary of the overall study and its limitations: The study acknowledged that relatively few individuals were included in the TCR sequencing and HLA analysis.

High-throughput TCR beta sequencing profiled peripheral blood CD8+ and CD4+ T cells from healthy donors, Susac syndrome patients and multiple sclerosis patients. Treatment-naive patients with stable or active relapsing-remitting disease fulfilling revised McDonald criteria were used as multiple sclerosis controls. Bulk CD8+ and CD4+ T cells were purified by magnetic negative isolation, whereas CD8+ TEMRA cells were enriched by FACS. Blood was drawn into EDTA tubes, processed within 24 hours, and PBMCs were isolated by density gradient centrifugation. PBMCs intended for TCR sequencing were cryopreserved in liquid nitrogen and thawed later in a water bath at 37 degrees C. Purity of sorted or isolated CD4+, CD8+ and CD8+ TEMRA cells was at least 90%. V sheds 0 bases and J sheds 3 bases, leaving 15 bases between their ends. In the germline V gene, CDR1 corresponds to MNHEY and CDR2 to SVGAGI. From the cysteine through the phenylalanine, the CDR3 covers 16 amino acids. Only CDR3 DNA is held: 48 bases, read in frame from base 1.

A word on this clonotype: The antigen this receptor binds is unknown. Base qualities are not recorded, but no much larger clone differs from it by a single base.

RNA was extracted using the RNeasy kit, and roughly 0.5 to 1 microgram was reverse transcribed with random hexamers. The immunoSEQ multiplex PCR assay, covering 54 Vbeta and 13 Jbeta segments, was used to amplify TCR beta CDR3 regions. Bias from PCR amplification was corrected by using a synthetic template baseline for primer optimization and for computational correction. The paper's data handling went like this. Reads were annotated to V, D and J genes per IMGT and analyzed with immunoSEQ Analyzer, keeping only productive sequences. Clonality was computed as one minus Shannon entropy normalized by log2 of the number of productive unique sequences. For each patient and control, public and private clones were evaluated within the 100 most prevalent clones. Clones were defined as Susac-specific if absent from the healthy and MS cohorts, from under 1,200 published viral clones and from other ImmuneACCESS disease sequences. TCRdb reworked the public reads: Q25 trimming with fastp, MiXCR clone assembly, productive beta chains retained. Entries are consolidated by CDR3 protein sequence, retaining the most common genes and DNA. The V and J calls and clone size are TCRdb's, not the authors'. The sample includes about 66,000 distinct CDR3 sequences, with approximately 94% observed a single time. The top ten constitute under 0.6% of the sample.

Source material: CD8+ T cells from PBMCs. This clonotype originated in a human donor with multiple sclerosis. The chain couples TRBV6-5 to TRBJ2-7; the D gene is unclear. The CDR3 has the sequence CASSYSITEFVYEQYF. In nucleotides, the sequence is TGTGCCAGCAGTTACTCGATTACGGAGTTTGTCTACGAGCAGTACTTC.